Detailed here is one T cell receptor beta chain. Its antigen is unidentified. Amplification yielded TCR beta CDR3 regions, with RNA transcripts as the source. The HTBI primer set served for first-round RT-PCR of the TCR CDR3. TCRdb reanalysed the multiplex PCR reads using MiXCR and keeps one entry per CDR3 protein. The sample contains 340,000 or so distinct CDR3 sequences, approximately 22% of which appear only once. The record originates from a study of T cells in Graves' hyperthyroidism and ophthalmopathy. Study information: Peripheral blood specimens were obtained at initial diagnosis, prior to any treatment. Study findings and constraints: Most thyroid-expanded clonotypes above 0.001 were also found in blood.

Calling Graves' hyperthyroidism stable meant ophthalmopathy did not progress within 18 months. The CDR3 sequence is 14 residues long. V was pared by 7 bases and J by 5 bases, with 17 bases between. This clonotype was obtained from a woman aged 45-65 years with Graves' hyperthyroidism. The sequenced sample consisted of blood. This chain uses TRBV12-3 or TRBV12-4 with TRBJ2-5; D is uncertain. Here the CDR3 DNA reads TGTGCCAGCACCAAAAAGGGCGGCACGGAGACCCAGTACTTC. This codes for CASTKKGGTETQYF.